This TCR beta chain was sequenced during a study of PD-1 blockade in classical Hodgkin lymphoma. Study-level information: A 3 mg/kg intravenous dose of nivolumab was received by patients every 2 weeks. Whole-study results and caveats: Before treatment, TCR diversity in newly diagnosed patients was reportedly lower than in healthy donors.

Specified time point: cycle 4 day 1 (C4D1), after 5 to 7 weeks of nivolumab. Relapse after autologous stem cell transplantation occurred in every patient, and brentuximab vedotin exposure varied. TCRdb keeps only in-frame clones here, not all; method: immunoSEQ multiplex PCR. The data hold about 50,000 clones, with around 90% observed a single time. The CDR3 contains 15 residues. Germline V CDR1 and CDR2: SGHVS, FNYEAQ. The germline V and J ends were trimmed by 1 base and 7 bases, with 13 bases remaining between them. The count of this clone is one. What it recognizes is unknown. The genes are TRBV7-6 and TRBJ1-4; no definite D call. The clonotype originates from a human donor with classical Hodgkin lymphoma. The material was peripheral blood mononuclear cells (PBMCs), obtained before the fourth cycle of nivolumab. The CDR3: CASSLVENYGEKLFF. The DNA of the CDR3 is TGTGCCAGCAGCTTAGTGGAGAATTACGGTGAAAAACTGTTTTTT.